This TCR beta chain was identified during a study of OX40 agonist ivuxolimab in advanced cancers. In the study overall: Melanoma, hepatocellular carcinoma, head and neck or renal cell cancer occurred in dose-escalation patients.

The data were produced by immunoSEQ multiplex PCR, yet TCRdb's version contains in-frame clones alone and is incomplete. Among 64,000 or so clones, roughly four fifths were seen once, and the ten largest hold 0.6% to 0.8%. Enrollment shut out patients with autoimmune disease history or systemic immunosuppression. The starting material was CD4+ or CD8+ T cells sorted from blood, obtained in a trial of the OX40 agonist ivuxolimab. The clonotype comes from an adult with an advanced solid tumor such as melanoma, head and neck, liver or kidney cancer.

CDR3 in DNA: TGTGCCAGCAGCCCCCTCGTTGGGTTTACTAGCGTGAGCTCCTACGAGCAGTACTTC. It codes for CASSPLVGFTSVSSYEQYF. V and J are TRBV7-9 and TRBJ2-7; 7 bases are shared with TRBD2. V lost 5 bases and J lost 0; bases outside the gene matches: 19. This CDR3 region has 19 residues. Germline V gene lookup returns CDR1 SEHNR and CDR2 FQNEAQ (reference sequence).